This entry lists 24 T cell receptor beta chains sequenced from one sample in a study of T-cell reconstitution after alpha-beta-depleted transplantation in children. Unique molecular identifiers featured in how the TCRbeta library was prepared. A single record per CDR3 protein comes from TCRdb applying MiXCR to the PCR reads. The profile shows 400,000 to 500,000 distinct CDR3 sequences, roughly a tenth of them singletons. Source: PBMCs from the stem cell graft donor, taken from the stem cell graft. The receptor set was obtained from a human donor who donated a stem cell graft to a child with acute myeloid leukemia.

The table lists this clonotype with many counts. The chain uses TRBV11-2 and TRBJ2-2, with D possibly being TRBD1 or TRBD2 (5 bases each). The germline V gene has CDR1 SGHAT and CDR2 FQNNGV. This CDR3 spans 14 amino acids. V lost 5 bases and J lost 0, with 7 bases in between. The DNA for the CDR3 is TGTGCCAGCAGCCAGGGACCGAACACCGGGGAGCTGTTTTTT. Protein sequence: CASSQGPNTGELFF.

This clonotype came up many times. V and J are TRBV12-3 or TRBV12-4 and TRBJ2-1, with TRBD2 matching over 7 bases. CDR3 length equals 15 residues. V lost 7 bases and J lost 3; bases outside the gene matches: 9. CDR3 loop: CASTPGRGGYNEQFF. In DNA form, the CDR3 reads TGTGCCAGCACCCCGGGGAGGGGAGGCTACAATGAGCAGTTCTTC.

The table lists this clonotype with a few counts. V usage is TRBV19 and J usage is TRBJ1-6; 8 bases agree with TRBD1. The J segment lost 7 bases and the V segment lost 8 bases, leaving 10 bases of the junction unmatched. Germline lookup yields CDR1 LNHDA and CDR2 SQIVND (reference sequence). The CDR3 has 15 amino acids. CDR3 protein: CASRKPGQVNSPLHF. The CDR3 DNA reads TGTGCCAGTCGAAAGCCGGGACAGGTCAATTCACCCCTCCACTTT.

A word on this clonotype: One end of the junction varies from germline; a read error may be responsible. This sequence joins TRBV4-3 and TRBJ2-4, with D possibly being TRBD1 (6 bases). This CDR3 spans 13 amino acids. The germline gives CDR1 LGHNA, CDR2 YSLEER. The CDR3 nucleotides are TGCGCCAGCAGCCAGGACAGAAAAAACAGTCAGTACTTC. This gives the protein CASSQDRKNSQYF.

This clonotype appeared a few times. The J gene is TRBJ2-1, the V gene TRBV2; D uncertain. The CDR3 has 15 residues. Germline V gene lookup returns CDR1 SNHLY and CDR2 FYNNEI. Trimming took off 6 bases at V and 2 bases at J, with 14 bases between the two ends. CDR3 loop: CASSPSRNPYNEQFF. The DNA of the CDR3 is TGTGCCAGCAGCCCCTCCCGGAACCCCTACAATGAGCAGTTCTTC. Drawing the rest from reference TRBV2 and TRBJ2-1, the complete variable domain is EPEVTQTPSHQVTQMGQEVILRCVPISNHLYFYWYRQILGQKVEFLVSFYNNEISEKSEIFDDQFSVERPDGSNFTLKIRSTKLEDSAMYFCASSPSRNPYNEQFFGPGTRLTVL.

This clonotype was counted ten times or more. The rearrangement uses TRBV4-2 and TRBJ1-6, with 8 bases fitting TRBD1. J gave up 7 bases and V 3 bases, and 8 bases lay outside the gene matches. Germline CDR1 is LGHNA and CDR2 is YNFKEQ. This CDR3 is 16 amino acids long. In nucleotides, the CDR3 is TGTGCCAGCAGCCAGGCAGGGGGCGCGAGGAATTCACCCCTCCACTTT. Protein product: CASSQAGGARNSPLHF.

This clonotype was seen a few times. V is TRBV20-1 and J is TRBJ2-1; no clear D gene. Germline CDR1 reads DFQATT; CDR2 reads SNEGSKA (reference sequence). Deletions cut 7 bases from V and 8 bases from J, with 9 bases between. There are 10 residues in the CDR3. CDR3 loop: CSVDFDEQFF. CDR3 bases: TGCAGTGTAGACTTTGATGAGCAGTTCTTC.

This clonotype was counted at least ten times. V is TRBV28 and J is TRBJ1-5; D is uncertain. The germline gives CDR1 MDHEN, CDR2 SYDVKM. The V end lost 6 bases, the J end lost 2 bases, and 14 bases lay between the germline ends. The CDR3 runs 15 residues. CDR3 region: CASRLAGRGNQPQHF. CDR3 sequence (DNA): TGTGCCAGCAGGCTAGCCGGGCGGGGCAATCAGCCCCAGCATTTT. Full variable domain (rest looked up from reference TRBV28 and TRBJ1-5): DVKVTQSSRYLVKRTGEKVFLECVQDMDHENMFWYRQDPGLGLRLIYFSYDVKMKEKGDIPEGYSVSREKKERFSLILESASTNQTSMYLCASRLAGRGNQPQHFGDGTRLSIL.

This chain uses TRBV9 with TRBJ1-2, with 8 bases aligning to TRBD1. V was pared by 2 bases and J by 4 bases, with 4 bases of the junction left unmatched. Looked up from germline, CDR1 is SGDLS and CDR2 is YYNGEE. CDR3 length: 14 residues. In DNA, the CDR3 is TGTGCCAGCAGCGTTTCCGGGACAGGCTATGGCTACACCTTC. It codes for CASSVSGTGYGYTF.

In this sample, this clonotype turned up a few times. The V call is TRBV7-2, the J call TRBJ1-3; D is possibly TRBD1 (6 bases). Germline loops: CDR1 SGHTA, CDR2 FQGNSA. Between the trimmed V and J ends, which lost 8 bases and 2 bases, there was a span of 19 bases. The CDR3 is made up of 16 amino acids. CDR3 protein: CASDGGSGLAGNTIYF. The CDR3 DNA sequence: TGTGCCAGCGATGGGGGCTCTGGCTTGGCTGGAAACACCATATATTTT.

This clonotype was picked up many times. The chain uses TRBV9 and TRBJ2-2; 7 bases line up with TRBD2. The germline CDR1 and CDR2 sequences are SGDLS and YYNGEE. The CDR3 runs to 16 residues. Trimming removed 1 base from V and 2 bases from J; junction bases left unmatched: 5. CDR3 DNA sequence: TGTGCCAGCAGCGTACGGCCGGGGGGAAACACCGGGGAGCTGTTTTTT. Amino acids: CASSVRPGGNTGELFF.

This clonotype was seen ten or more times. V usage is TRBV20-1 and J usage is TRBJ1-3; 9 bases are shared with TRBD1. Germline CDR1 reads DFQATT; CDR2 reads SNEGSKA (reference sequence). CDR3 size: 15 residues. Trimming removed 5 bases from V and 4 bases from J; junction bases left unmatched: 9. The DNA of the CDR3 is TGCAGTGCTGCCCGGACAGGGGCGTACGGAAACACCATATATTTT. Translation: CSAARTGAYGNTIYF.

CDR3 protein: CASSYQTTGVRNSPLHF. The CDR3 DNA follows: TGTGCCAGCAGTTACCAAACGACAGGGGTTCGAAATTCACCCCTCCACTTT. The V and J genes are TRBV6-5 and TRBJ1-6; TRBD1 matches at 8 bases. Germline loops: CDR1 MNHEY, CDR2 SVGAGI. The length of the CDR3 is 17 residues. The trim removed 2 bases at V and 7 bases at J, leaving 10 bases unmatched.

At least ten counts were recorded for this clonotype. The chain carries TRBV28 and TRBJ2-3; no clear D. The CDR3 contains 14 residues. V was pared by 1 base and J by 0 bases, with 5 bases between. Germline CDR1 is MDHEN and CDR2 is SYDVKM. CDR3 DNA sequence: TGTGCCAGCAGTTTATCAGTTAGCACAGATACGCAGTATTTT. It translates to CASSLSVSTDTQYF. Looking up the rest from reference TRBV28 and TRBJ2-3 gives the full variable domain: DVKVTQSSRYLVKRTGEKVFLECVQDMDHENMFWYRQDPGLGLRLIYFSYDVKMKEKGDIPEGYSVSREKKERFSLILESASTNQTSMYLCASSLSVSTDTQYFGPGTRLTVL.

The DNA of the CDR3 is TGTGCCATCAGTGTAGGGACAGGGTTCTCCTACGAGCAGTACGTC. It specifies CAISVGTGFSYEQYV. The V gene is TRBV10-3, the J gene TRBJ2-7; 9 nucleotides agree with TRBD1. There are 15 residues in the CDR3. After removal of 4 bases from V and 0 bases from J, the junction contained 4 bases not matched to a gene. Looked up from germline, CDR1 is ENHRY and CDR2 is SYGVKD.

This clonotype was counted between two and nine times. V usage is TRBV5-1 and J usage is TRBJ1-2, with a possible D match to TRBD1 (5 bases). Trimming cost V 2 bases and J 2 bases, with 10 bases left between them. CDR3 length: 14 residues. Germline CDR1 SGHRS, CDR2 YFSETQ. The CDR3 coding sequence is TGCGCCAGCAGCTTTCAGGGATTGAACTATGGCTACACCTTC. Its translation: CASSFQGLNYGYTF. The entire variable domain, with the rest obtained from reference TRBV5-1 and TRBJ1-2, is as follows: KAGVTQTPRYLIKTRGQQVTLSCSPISGHRSVSWYQQTPGQGLQFLFEYFSETQRNKGNFPGRFSGRQFSNSRSEMNVSTLELGDSALYLCASSFQGLNYGYTFGSGTRLTVV.

This clonotype was seen ten or more times. This sequence joins TRBV10-3 and TRBJ2-1; D may match TRBD1 or TRBD2 (5 bases each). Germline-derived CDR1 and CDR2 are ENHRY and SYGVKD. This CDR3 contains 15 residues. V gave up 2 bases and J gave up 5 bases, with 13 bases separating them. The CDR3 coding sequence is TGTGCCATCAGTGAGGTGGTGGGGGTAAACAATGAGCAGTTCTTC. Translated, it gives CAISEVVGVNNEQFF.

The count of this clonotype is one. This chain links TRBV11-2 with TRBJ2-7, with 7 nucleotides matching TRBD1. J was trimmed by 2 bases and V by 4 bases; bases with no gene match: 5. The CDR3 runs 14 residues. From germline, CDR1 is SGHAT and CDR2 FQNNGV. Here the CDR3 reads CASSSTTGTYEQYF. The CDR3 DNA reads TGTGCCAGCAGCTCCACGACAGGGACCTACGAGCAGTACTTC.

This clonotype was seen a handful of times. The rearrangement uses TRBV7-2 and TRBJ2-1, with D perhaps TRBD1 or TRBD2 (5 bases each). With 8 bases removed from V and 9 bases from J, the gap between germline ends came to 26 bases. Per germline, CDR1 SGHTA and CDR2 FQGNSA. The CDR3 loop spans 16 amino acids. In nucleotides, the CDR3 is TGTGCCAGCTCAACCCGCATTTCGGGGACCGAGAGTGAGCAGTTCTTC. As protein: CASSTRISGTESEQFF.

This clonotype was detected only a few times. V is TRBV7-2 and J is TRBJ2-2, with D uncertain. The CDR3 contains 14 residues. The germline CDR1 and CDR2 sequences are SGHTA and FQGNSA. V was clipped by 5 bases and J by 1 base, with 8 bases between them. The CDR3 nucleotides are TGTGCCAGCAGCCCCAATGGGAACACCGGGGAGCTGTTTTTT. This sequence encodes CASSPNGNTGELFF.

This chain links TRBV7-3 with TRBJ2-1; 12 bases line up with TRBD1. Germline-derived CDR1 and CDR2 are SGHTA and FQGTGA. The length of the CDR3 is 15 residues. J gave up 4 bases and V 5 bases, and 3 bases lay outside the gene matches. CDR3 sequence (DNA): TGTGCCAGCAGCGCGGGACAGGGGGCATACAATGAGCAGTTCTTC. Encoded protein: CASSAGQGAYNEQFF.

V is TRBV7-2 and J is TRBJ2-1; no firm D call. Trimming took off 1 base at V and 8 bases at J, with 9 bases between the two ends. CDR3 length equals 13 residues. Germline loops: CDR1 SGHTA, CDR2 FQGNSA. The CDR3 protein is CASSLERSDEQFF. In nucleotides, the CDR3 is TGTGCCAGCAGCTTAGAAAGGTCGGATGAGCAGTTCTTC.

The chain combines TRBV20-1 with TRBJ2-1; 10 bases fit TRBD2. Germline V lookup: CDR1 DFQATT, CDR2 SNEGSKA (reference sequence). This CDR3 is built from 17 residues. With 0 bases clipped from V and 3 bases from J, the junction kept 8 bases outside the gene matches. This CDR3 reads CSARDQNSSGGYNEQFF. CDR3 nucleotide sequence: TGCAGTGCTAGAGACCAAAACTCTAGCGGGGGCTACAATGAGCAGTTCTTC.

The J gene is TRBJ2-1, the V gene TRBV20-1; D is unclear. Per germline, CDR1 DFQATT and CDR2 SNEGSKA (reference sequence). Trimming took 5 bases from V and 0 from J, leaving 14 bases between them. The CDR3 extends over 15 amino acids. As DNA, the CDR3 is TGCAGTGCTGTCCACGAGCCATCCTCCTACAATGAGCAGTTCTTC. Amino acids: CSAVHEPSSYNEQFF.